Listed here are 32 T cell receptor beta chains from one sample, sequenced in a study of identical twins. MiXCR was run by TCRdb on the 5' RACE reads, yielding one entry per CDR3 protein. The sample lists over 600,000 distinct CDR3 sequences, approximately 22% occurring once. These data also formed part of another study, on T cells expressing NK-cell markers.

The sequenced sample was PBMCs. These receptors all stem from a woman aged 18-29 years in good health.

CDR3 loop: CASSYPGGYEQYF. DNA for the CDR3: TGTGCCAGCAGTTACCCCGGGGGTTACGAGCAGTACTTC. The genes are TRBV6-6 and TRBJ2-7, with a weak D call TRBD2 (6 bases). The CDR3 totals 13 residues. Trimming removed 2 bases at V and 4 bases at J, with 9 bases between. From germline, CDR1 is MNHNY and CDR2 SVGAGI (reference sequence).

This clonotype was detected ten times or more. The chain is built from TRBV20-1 and TRBJ1-1, with D possibly TRBD1 on 5 matching bases. CDR1 DFQATT and CDR2 SNEGSKA come from the germline V gene (reference sequence). The CDR3 contains 13 residues. Trimming removed 3 bases at V and 3 bases at J, with 11 bases between. CDR3: CSARGDPDTEAFF. CDR3 in DNA: TGCAGTGCTAGGGGGGACCCAGACACTGAAGCTTTCTTT.

This clonotype was counted between two and nine times. The chain couples TRBV27 to TRBJ1-6; a weak D match, TRBD1 (5 bases). CDR1 and CDR2 from the germline V gene are MNHEY and SMNVEV (reference sequence). The V and J ends lost 5 bases and 7 bases respectively, with 12 bases between them. The CDR3 spans 14 residues. In nucleotides, the CDR3 is TGTGCCAGCAGTACCCGACAGTCAAATTCACCCCTCCACTTT. Residues: CASSTRQSNSPLHF.

The chain is built from TRBV7-4 and TRBJ2-5, with TRBD2 matching 11 bases. Germline V gene lookup returns CDR1 SGHVT and CDR2 SQSDAQ. V shed 3 bases and J 3 bases; nucleotides not matched to a gene: 6. The CDR3 runs to 16 residues. The chain's CDR3 is CASSFAPTSGEETQYF. The CDR3 DNA sequence: TGTGCCAGCAGCTTCGCGCCGACTAGCGGGGAAGAGACCCAGTACTTC.

This clonotype appeared a few times. The chain has TRBV7-3 and TRBJ2-1; D uncertain. The CDR3 has 14 amino acids. Deletions cut 3 bases from V and 2 bases from J, with 8 bases between. In germline, CDR1 is SGHTA, CDR2 FQGTGA. For the CDR3, the DNA is TGTGCCAGCAGCTTCGGCGGAACCTACAATGAGCAGTTCTTC. Its protein product is CASSFGGTYNEQFF.

The chain joins TRBV7-6 to TRBJ2-1; tentatively, D is TRBD2 (5 bases). Germline V gene data show CDR1 as SGHVS and CDR2 as FNYEAQ. This CDR3 region has 15 residues. The V end lost 2 bases, the J end lost 6 bases, and 14 bases lay between the germline ends. This CDR3 reads CASSLTPSYSNEQFF. DNA of the CDR3: TGTGCCAGCAGCTTAACCCCTAGCTATAGCAATGAGCAGTTCTTC.

This clonotype was recorded many times. The chain joins TRBV10-3 to TRBJ1-2, with a tentative D call TRBD1 (5 bases). Trimming left V 4 bases short and J 5 bases short, with 8 bases between. The CDR3 is made up of 12 amino acids. The germline gives CDR1 ENHRY, CDR2 SYGVKD. CDR3 loop: CAISVSGYGYTF. The CDR3 bases are TGTGCCATCAGTGTGTCAGGGTATGGCTACACCTTC.

This sequence joins TRBV11-2 and TRBJ1-2, with D maybe TRBD1 (5 bases). This CDR3 contains 12 residues. The V end lost 2 bases, the J end lost 8 bases, and 9 bases lay between the germline ends. CDR1 is SGHAT, CDR2 FQNNGV, per germline. The CDR3 nucleotides read TGTGCCAGCAGCTTATGGGGGGGAGGCTACACCTTC. This encodes CASSLWGGGYTF.

The chain employs TRBV12-3 or TRBV12-4 and TRBJ2-2, with 9 bases fitting TRBD1. Trimming removed 2 bases from V and 7 bases from J; junction bases left unmatched: 11. The CDR3 spans 17 residues. CDR3 amino acids: CASSLFGTGLSGGELFF. CDR3 nucleotides: TGTGCCAGCAGTTTATTCGGGACAGGGTTATCGGGCGGGGAGCTGTTTTTT.

Turning to this clonotype: It is likely a read error, because the conserved phenylalanine at the end of the CDR3 is missing. The DNA is omitted, as the CDR3 cannot be located on it reliably, and the CDR3 follows TCRdb's listing. V and J are TRBV4-3 and TRBJ1-1. Germline-derived CDR1 and CDR2 are LGHNA and YSLEER. The length of the CDR3 is 9 amino acids, counting both ends. The CDR3 spells CASTLLITI.

This clonotype was detected a few times. This chain connects TRBV20-1 to TRBJ2-2; D call uncertain. Germline values: CDR1 DFQATT, CDR2 SNEGSKA (reference sequence). Deletions cut 6 bases from V and 0 bases from J, with 14 bases between. There are 15 residues in the CDR3. Here the CDR3 reads CSARNRITNTGELFF. The CDR3 DNA is TGCAGTGCAAGAAACCGGATAACGAACACCGGGGAGCTGTTTTTT.

The chain combines TRBV20-1 with TRBJ1-3, with D possibly TRBD1 on 5 matching bases. This CDR3 is built from 14 residues. The V gene's germline CDR1 is DFQATT and CDR2 SNEGSKA (reference sequence). Trimming stripped 3 bases from V and 0 bases from J, with 9 bases between. The CDR3 DNA sequence: TGCAGTGCTAGGGGGGGGAGCTCTGGAAACACCATATATTTT. Its translation: CSARGGSSGNTIYF.

V gene TRBV11-1 combines with J gene TRBJ2-5; TRBD1 agrees at 11 bases. Germline V gene lookup returns CDR1 SGHAT and CDR2 FQDESV (reference sequence). The CDR3 length is 18 residues. V shed 7 bases and J 2 bases; nucleotides not matched to a gene: 15. CDR3 DNA sequence: TGTGCCAGCACCTTCTCCTTCGGGACAGGGGGGTGGCAAGAGACCCAGTACTTC. This codes for CASTFSFGTGGWQETQYF.

The sample holds a few counts of this clonotype. The chain employs TRBV9 and TRBJ2-5; weak D call: TRBD2 (6 bases). The CDR3 consists of 14 residues. The germline CDR1 and CDR2 sequences are SGDLS and YYNGEE. Trimming took off 0 bases at V and 5 bases at J, with 11 bases between the two ends. CDR3 protein: CASSVDGGRETQYF. The CDR3 nucleotides read TGTGCCAGCAGCGTAGACGGGGGAAGGGAGACCCAGTACTTC.

The genes are TRBV7-2 and TRBJ2-7; 12 bases agree with TRBD2. Germline V CDR1 and CDR2: SGHTA, FQGNSA. The CDR3 contains 15 residues. V trimming: 5 bases; J trimming: 5 bases; junction bases outside the gene matches: 7. CDR3 bases: TGTGCCAGCAGCCAGGGACTAGCGGGTTTACACGAGCAGTACTTC. The encoded protein is CASSQGLAGLHEQYF.

The chain recombines TRBV5-1 with TRBJ2-1; 12 bases map to TRBD1. The V gene end was trimmed by 3 bases and the J gene end by 9 bases; junction bases not matched to a gene: 10. Germline V gene lookup returns CDR1 SGHRS and CDR2 YFSETQ. CDR3 length: 16 residues. The CDR3: CASSSAGTGGFGEQFF. As DNA, the CDR3 is TGCGCCAGCAGCTCTGCCGGGACAGGGGGCTTTGGTGAGCAGTTCTTC.

This clonotype was found a few times. The chain recombines TRBV18 with TRBJ2-7; TRBD1 might be the D (6 bases). Looked up from germline, CDR1 is KGHSH and CDR2 is LQKENI. This CDR3 is built from 13 residues. V was trimmed by 7 bases and J by 6 bases, leaving 16 bases between them. This CDR3 reads CASLAPGASEQYF. CDR3 nucleotides: TGTGCCAGCTTGGCCCCAGGGGCCTCCGAGCAGTACTTC.

The chain combines TRBV7-2 with TRBJ2-2; a possible D gene is TRBD1 (6 bases). V lost 5 bases and J 3 bases, leaving 10 bases between the germline ends. The CDR3 spans 14 residues. Germline CDR1 reads SGHTA; CDR2 reads FQGNSA. This CDR3 is CASSQGPYTGELFF. For the CDR3, the DNA is TGTGCCAGCAGCCAGGGGCCTTACACCGGGGAGCTGTTTTTT.

Concerning this clonotype: A clone one base away is much larger, so this may be a read error. CDR3 loop: CGVELGGAYEQYF. The CDR3 region has the DNA TGCGGCGTTGAACTTGGGGGCGCCTACGAGCAGTACTTC. The V call is TRBV29-1, the J call TRBJ2-7, with a possible D match to TRBD1 (6 bases). The CDR3 consists of 13 residues. CDR1 is SQVTM and CDR2 is ANQGSEA in the germline V gene.

This clonotype was detected a few times. This chain connects TRBV7-3 to TRBJ2-1; no firm D call. The CDR3 runs to 13 residues. CDR1 and CDR2 from the germline V gene are SGHTA and FQGTGA. Trimming left V 4 bases short and J 2 bases short, with 6 bases between. The CDR3 protein is CASSSDTYNEQFF. The CDR3 DNA reads TGTGCCAGCAGCTCAGACACCTACAATGAGCAGTTCTTC. The full variable domain, completed using reference TRBV7-3 and TRBJ2-1, is GAGVSQTPSNKVTEKGKYVELRCDPISGHTALYWYRQSLGQGPEFLIYFQGTGAADDSGLPNDRFFAVRPEGSVSTLKIQRTERGDSAVYLCASSSDTYNEQFFGPGTRLTVL.

This chain connects TRBV7-9 to TRBJ2-1; 13 nucleotides line up with TRBD2. J was trimmed by 8 bases and V by 5 bases; bases with no gene match: 9. CDR1 and CDR2 (germline): SEHNR, FQNEAQ (reference sequence). This CDR3 region has 16 residues. CDR3 DNA: TGTGCCAGCAGCCCCAAACTAGCGGGGGGGCCCTATGAGCAGTTCTTC. It translates to CASSPKLAGGPYEQFF.

This clonotype was seen more than once but under ten times. The chain uses TRBV6-5 and TRBJ2-7; 7 bases map to TRBD1. CDR1 and CDR2 from the germline V gene are MNHEY and SVGAGI. This CDR3 has 14 residues. V gave up 0 bases and J gave up 4 bases; unmatched junction bases: 3. CDR3 DNA sequence: TGTGCCAGCAGTTACTCTTACAGGGGATACGAGCAGTACTTC. This gives the protein CASSYSYRGYEQYF.

The V and J genes are TRBV7-9 and TRBJ2-1; the D gene is possibly TRBD1 (5 bases). Trimming removed 1 base from V and 7 bases from J, with 14 bases in between. CDR1 and CDR2 (germline): SEHNR, FQNEAQ (reference sequence). The CDR3 runs to 15 residues. The CDR3 DNA reads TGTGCCAGCAGCTTAGAAGGGGTCAACAAGAATGAGCAGTTCTTC. Translating it yields CASSLEGVNKNEQFF. Variable domain in full (rest from reference TRBV7-9 and TRBJ2-1): DTGVSQNPRHKITKRGQNVTFRCDPISEHNRLYWYRQTLGQGPEFLTYFQNEAQLEKSRLLSDRFSAERPKGSFSTLEIQRTEQGDSAMYLCASSLEGVNKNEQFFGPGTRLTVL.

J is TRBJ2-3 and V is TRBV11-2, with 11 nucleotides matching TRBD2. V trimming: 5 bases; J trimming: 5 bases; junction bases outside the gene matches: 9. The CDR3 spans 16 residues. The germline V gene encodes CDR1 SGHAT and CDR2 FQNNGV. The CDR3 bases are TGTGCCAGCAGCCCGGGACTAGCGGAAACCGGAGATACGCAGTATTTT. Protein sequence: CASSPGLAETGDTQYF.

This chain connects TRBV12-3 or TRBV12-4 to TRBJ1-2; D ambiguous. The CDR3 sequence is 12 residues long. V was trimmed by 2 bases and J by 4 bases, leaving 5 bases between them. The CDR3 region is CASSLHPYGYTF. The CDR3 nucleotides are TGTGCCAGCAGTTTACACCCCTATGGCTACACCTTC.

This clonotype was seen only a few times. The V and J genes are TRBV5-5 and TRBJ1-5, with 7 bases identical to TRBD1. This CDR3 region has 15 residues. V gave up 0 bases and J gave up 1 base; unmatched junction bases: 1. CDR1 is SGHKS, CDR2 YYEKEE, per germline (reference sequence). The CDR3 DNA is TGTGCCAGCAGCTTGGCCAGGGGGAGCAATCAGCCCCAGCATTTT. This encodes CASSLARGSNQPQHF.

This clonotype appeared many times. At one of its ends the junction is not consistent with the germline gene, which may arise from a read error. The chain recombines TRBV5-1 with TRBJ2-7; TRBD2 matches 8 bases. Germline V gene data show CDR1 as SGHRS and CDR2 as YFSETQ. This CDR3 has 13 amino acids. The CDR3, as DNA: TGTGCCAGCAGCCCGGGACTAGCCTACGAGCAGTACTTC. Its protein product is CASSPGLAYEQYF.

The chain employs TRBV20-1 and TRBJ2-1, with 7 bases matching TRBD1. Germline values: CDR1 DFQATT, CDR2 SNEGSKA (reference sequence). This CDR3 region has 14 residues. Trimming removed 2 bases from V and 5 bases from J; junction bases left unmatched: 6. CDR3 sequence reads: CSARFGQAHNEQFF. The DNA of the CDR3 is TGCAGTGCTAGATTCGGACAGGCCCACAATGAGCAGTTCTTC.

This clonotype was picked up a small number of times. CDR3 DNA: TGTGCCAGCACCTCTTCGTTGAGTGGCAAAAACATTCAGTACTTC. Encoded protein: CASTSSLSGKNIQYF. The V gene is TRBV12-3 or TRBV12-4, the J gene TRBJ2-4; D gene unclear. This CDR3 comprises 15 residues. Deletions cut 7 bases from V and 3 bases from J, with 16 bases between.

The V call is TRBV27, the J call TRBJ1-1, with unresolved D. The length of the CDR3 is 15 residues. Germline lookup yields CDR1 MNHEY and CDR2 SMNVEV (reference sequence). V was trimmed by 5 bases and J by 0 bases, leaving 13 bases between them. The CDR3 protein is CASSPFAQMNTEAFF. For the CDR3, the DNA is TGTGCCAGCAGTCCTTTCGCGCAGATGAACACTGAAGCTTTCTTT.

This clonotype was detected many times. The rearrangement links TRBV7-9 to TRBJ1-1, with 9 bases that match TRBD1. CDR1 and CDR2 (germline): SEHNR, FQNEAQ (reference sequence). The CDR3 spans 14 residues. Unmatched junction bases numbered 5, after V lost 4 bases and J lost 5 bases. CDR3 loop: CASSSGTGRTEAFF. CDR3 in DNA: TGTGCCAGCAGCTCCGGGACAGGGAGGACTGAAGCTTTCTTT. Full variable domain (missing parts from reference TRBV7-9 and TRBJ1-1): DTGVSQNPRHKITKRGQNVTFRCDPISEHNRLYWYRQTLGQGPEFLTYFQNEAQLEKSRLLSDRFSAERPKGSFSTLEIQRTEQGDSAMYLCASSSGTGRTEAFFGQGTRLTVV.

This clonotype has a handful of counts. The V call is TRBV20-1, the J call TRBJ2-3, with 14 bases lining up with TRBD2. The CDR3 spans 21 residues. Looked up from germline, CDR1 is DFQATT and CDR2 is SNEGSKA (reference sequence). The ends lost 1 base at V and 0 bases at J; junction bases unmatched: 15. The CDR3 region is CSARALHPGLAGGGSTDTQYF. The CDR3 DNA reads TGCAGTGCTAGAGCCCTACACCCCGGACTAGCGGGGGGCGGGAGCACAGATACGCAGTATTTT.